This T cell receptor beta chain was sequenced for a study of blood T cell repertoires in COVID-19. Overall study: Specimens from acute and convalescent COVID-19 originated in the United States, Italy and Spain.

Methods used by the authors: Counts of nucleated cells, estimated from reference gene primer amplification, were obtained. Using immunoSEQ multiplex PCR, the repertoire was profiled, and TCRdb retains in-frame clones only, with some absent. Clone size and V and J calls were adopted from that table, with D and trimming inferred from the DNA. The sample carries 200,000 to 250,000 clones, 75% to 90% recorded once. The TCR comes from a man aged 50 or older who had been exposed to COVID-19. Material: PBMCs or T cells enriched from blood (not recorded which).

CDR3 residues: CASSVQGNTEAFF. For the CDR3, the DNA is TGTGCCAGTAGTGTACAGGGGAACACTGAAGCTTTCTTT. V usage is TRBV19 and J usage is TRBJ1-1; possible D gene TRBD1, 6 bases. Trimming shortened V by 5 bases and J by 1 base, and 8 bases separated the two germline ends. The CDR3 extends over 13 amino acids. Germline V gene data show CDR1 as LNHDA and CDR2 as SQIVND (reference sequence).